This TCR beta chain was recorded in a study of T cell responses to AZD1222 COVID-19 vaccine. This clone was counted a single time. No antigen is known for it. Regarding the study as a whole: It should be noted that donors were predominantly white British and more often female, and clonal diversity was possibly underestimated.

CDR1 is MNHEY and CDR2 is SVGAGI in the germline V gene. V lost 2 bases and J lost 5, with 6 bases in between. This CDR3 spans 13 amino acids. Sequencing was performed with immunoSEQ multiplex PCR; in TCRdb, only in-frame clones are kept and a portion is missing. The sample contains fewer than 95,000 clones, 80% to 95% of which appear only once. Second-dose intervals near 4 or 12 weeks were combined. This TCR derives from an adult who received the AZD1222 COVID-19 vaccine. Sequenced material: peripheral blood, taken 28 days after the second AZD1222 dose. The V gene is TRBV6-5, the J gene TRBJ2-2; weak D call: TRBD2 (6 bases). CDR3 coding DNA: TGTGCCAGCAGTTACGGGACTACCGGGGAGCTGTTTTTT. Protein: CASSYGTTGELFF.